These T cell receptor beta chains were read from a single sample in a study of blood T cell repertoires in COVID-19. The table came from immunoSEQ multiplex PCR; TCRdb's copy has only in-frame clones and leaves some out. The profile shows about 170,000 clones, around 93% of them singletons. The sequenced sample consisted of peripheral blood. Every receptor here comes from a woman aged 45 to 65 with acute or convalescent COVID-19. Each CDR3 is given with its conserved first and last residue. The D gene is left open where the match is weak. A clone size is listed for some rows: how often the clone was seen (once, few, many), or a class if it is expanded.

D gene	clone size	V gene	J gene	CDR3 DNA	CDR3 protein
TRBD1	-	TRBV30	TRBJ1-2	TGTGCCTGGAGTGCGGACAGGGACGGCTACACCTTC	CAWSADRDGYTF
-	-	TRBV7-6	TRBJ1-5	TGTGCCAGCAGCTTAGCGAGCGGCACGGGCCAGCCCCAGCATTTT	CASSLASGTGQPQHF
-	-	TRBV28	TRBJ1-2	TGTGCCAGCAGTTTTGGAGGCCCGGATTTTTATGGCTACACCTTC	CASSFGGPDFYGYTF
-	-	TRBV6-2/TRBV6-3	TRBJ2-7	TGTGCCAGCAGTTTCGTATTGAACACCTACGAGCAGTACTTC	CASSFVLNTYEQYF
-	-	TRBV7-9	TRBJ2-3	TGTGCCAGCAGCACAAGCGCAGATACGCAGTATTTT	CASSTSADTQYF
-	-	TRBV19	TRBJ1-2	TGTGCCAGTCATCGGTTTAACTATGGCTACACCTTC	CASHRFNYGYTF
-	once	TRBV27	TRBJ1-4	TGTGCCAGCAGCCTAAAGACGGGTCCCACTAATGAAAAACTGTTTTTT	CASSLKTGPTNEKLFF
-	-	TRBV2	TRBJ1-1	TGTGCCAGCAGCGCGATCGAGTCCGCCACTGAAGCTTTCTTT	CASSAIESATEAFF
-	-	TRBV7-2	TRBJ2-2	TGTGCCAGCAGCTTAGACCGGGAGAACACCGGGGAGCTGTTTTTT	CASSLDRENTGELFF
TRBD1	-	TRBV24-1	TRBJ2-7	TGTGCCACCAGTGATACCGGGACAGGAGCCTACGAGCAGTACTTC	CATSDTGTGAYEQYF
TRBD2	-	TRBV3-1/TRBV3-2	TRBJ2-5	TGTGCCAGCAGCCTAGCGGGGGGCCTTGAAGAGACCCAGTACTTC	CASSLAGGLEETQYF
TRBD1	-	TRBV6-4	TRBJ2-7	TGTGCCAGCAGACGGACAGGGAGCTCCTACGAGCAGTACTTC	CASRRTGSSYEQYF
-	-	TRBV7-9	TRBJ1-1	TGTGCCAGCAGCTTAATACTGAGCACTGAAGCTTTCTTT	CASSLILSTEAFF
-	-	TRBV4-1	TRBJ1-2	TGCGCCAGCCGTACCGTACATGATAACTATGGCTACACCTTC	CASRTVHDNYGYTF
-	-	TRBV7-2	TRBJ2-1	TGTGCCAGCAGCGGCCGAGGCTCCTACAATGAGCAGTTCTTC	CASSGRGSYNEQFF
TRBD1	-	TRBV19	TRBJ1-2	TGTGCCAGTAGTATTTACAATCCCGGGACAGGGGAAGGCTACACCTTC	CASSIYNPGTGEGYTF
TRBD1	-	TRBV12-3/TRBV12-4	TRBJ1-5	TGTGCCAGCAGTGAAACAGGGGATCAGCCCCAGCATTTT	CASSETGDQPQHF
-	-	TRBV30	TRBJ1-1	TGTGCCTGGACCAGGGTTGGGCCTTCATTGGAAGCTTTCTTT	CAWTRVGPSLEAFF
-	-	TRBV28	TRBJ1-1	TGTGCCAGCAGTTCTTCCGGGACACCAGACCTTGAAGCTTTCTTT	CASSSSGTPDLEAFF
TRBD2	-	TRBV28	TRBJ2-5	TGTGCCAGCAGTACTAGCGCGCTACAGTCGGAGACCCAGTACTTC	CASSTSALQSETQYF
-	-	TRBV11-2	TRBJ2-1	TGTGCCAGCAGCTTAACAGGGTACACGGGTGAGCAGTTCTTC	CASSLTGYTGEQFF
-	-	TRBV3-1/TRBV3-2	TRBJ1-3	TGTGCCAGCAGCCGGGACACGGACTTCTCTGGAAACACCATATATTTT	CASSRDTDFSGNTIYF
TRBD2	-	TRBV28	TRBJ2-7	TGTGCCAGCAGTTTAGGGCTAGCGGGCGTTAATCGGGAGCAGTACTTC	CASSLGLAGVNREQYF
TRBD1	-	TRBV5-4	TRBJ1-2	TGTGCCAGCAGCTTAGACAGGGCATTAGTTGGCTACACCTTC	CASSLDRALVGYTF
-	-	TRBV9	TRBJ1-2	TGTGCCAGCAGCGTCGGTAGAGATTATGGCTACACCTTC	CASSVGRDYGYTF
TRBD1	-	TRBV25-1	TRBJ2-1	TGTGCCAGCAGTGAATATCTCGACAGGGTGAAGCTCTTC	CASSEYLDRVKLF
-	-	TRBV18	TRBJ2-3	TGTGCCAGCTCACCTAACCCACAGGGTTCAACAGATACGCAGTATTTT	CASSPNPQGSTDTQYF
TRBD1	-	TRBV7-9	TRBJ1-1	TGTGCCAGCAGCCTAGGGACAGTCCCTGAAGCTTTCTTT	CASSLGTVPEAFF
-	once	TRBV3-1/TRBV3-2	TRBJ2-5	TGTGCCAGCAGCCAAGTTCTGGGCGGGGTGGCCCAGTACTTC	CASSQVLGGVAQYF
-	-	TRBV30	TRBJ2-1	TGTGCCTGGAGTGTACCCGGCTACAATGAGCAGTTCTTC	CAWSVPGYNEQFF
TRBD1	once	TRBV6-5	TRBJ1-5	TGTGCCAGCAGAACAGGGGGAGGGTGGAATCAGCCCCAGCATTTT	CASRTGGGWNQPQHF
-	-	TRBV6-5	TRBJ1-6	TGTGCCAGCAGTTATAATGGGCCCCGGGAATCACCCCTCCACTTT	CASSYNGPRESPLHF
-	-	TRBV12-3/TRBV12-4	TRBJ1-1	TGTGCCAGCAGTTCCTACTCGAACACTGAAGCTTTCTTT	CASSSYSNTEAFF
-	-	TRBV30	TRBJ1-1	TGTGCCTGGAGTGCCGACATGAACACTGAAGCTTTCTTT	CAWSADMNTEAFF
TRBD1	-	TRBV7-2	TRBJ1-4	TGTGCCAGCAGCAAACAGGGGGCGCAAAGTGAAAAACTGTTTTTT	CASSKQGAQSEKLFF
-	-	TRBV7-2	TRBJ2-7	TGTGCCAGCAGCTCCAGAGGGGGTATAGGGTCCTACGAGCAGTACTTC	CASSSRGGIGSYEQYF
-	-	TRBV6-2/TRBV6-3	TRBJ1-5	TGTGCCAGCAGTTACTACTATAGCAATCAGCCCCAGCATTTT	CASSYYYSNQPQHF
-	-	TRBV5-1	TRBJ2-3	TGCGCCAGCAGCTTGGGACTTCCCGGGGATACGCAGTATTTT	CASSLGLPGDTQYF
-	-	TRBV10-3	TRBJ2-7	TGTGCCATCAGTGAGTTACAGGTTGGTTCCTACGAGCAGTACTTC	CAISELQVGSYEQYF
-	once	TRBV7-6	TRBJ2-1	TGTGCCAGCGGTACGGGAGCGAATGAGCAGTTCTTC	CASGTGANEQFF
TRBD1	-	TRBV29-1	TRBJ1-2	TGCAGCGTCGGAACAGGGACAGGGGTTATCTATGGCTACACCTTC	CSVGTGTGVIYGYTF
TRBD2	-	TRBV28	TRBJ2-7	TGTGCCAGCAGTATAGCGGGAGGGCCCGTCAACGAGCAGTACTTC	CASSIAGGPVNEQYF
TRBD1	-	TRBV5-1	TRBJ2-7	TGCGCCAGCAGCCGGGACAGAGCCTACGAGCAGTACTTC	CASSRDRAYEQYF
-	-	TRBV4-1	TRBJ1-1	TGCGCCAGCAGCCAAGACCGATTACAGGGAACTGAAGCTTTCTTT	CASSQDRLQGTEAFF
-	once	TRBV15	TRBJ2-2	TGTGCCACCAGCCCCCGGGTGGAAAACACCGGGGAGCTGTTTTTT	CATSPRVENTGELFF
-	-	TRBV6-2/TRBV6-3	TRBJ2-7	TGTGCCAGCAGTTACGGGGGGATAGCTGGGTTCGAGCAGTACTTC	CASSYGGIAGFEQYF
-	-	TRBV7-2	TRBJ1-5	TGTGCCAGCAGCTTAGACCCCAGGGGCAATCAGCCCCAGCATTTT	CASSLDPRGNQPQHF
-	-	TRBV28	TRBJ2-7	TGTGCCAGCAGTTTAAGACAGGTCAGTGGGCAGTACTTC	CASSLRQVSGQYF
-	-	TRBV30	TRBJ2-7	TGTGCCGGAGGTCGAAGCACCTACGAGCAGTACTTC	CAGGRSTYEQYF
-	-	TRBV9	TRBJ1-2	TGTGCCAGCAGCGCGCAGGGATATTATGGCTACACCTTC	CASSAQGYYGYTF
TRBD2	-	TRBV28	TRBJ2-3	TGTGCCAGCACCACTAGCGAGTATACGCAGTATTTT	CASTTSEYTQYF
-	-	TRBV19	TRBJ1-5	TGTGCCAGTAGTCTAAATGGACAGAGGAATCAGCCCCAGCATTTT	CASSLNGQRNQPQHF
TRBD1	-	TRBV10-3	TRBJ1-4	TGTGCCATCAGTGATCCGGACAGGGGGAATGAAAAACTGTTTTTT	CAISDPDRGNEKLFF
TRBD1	-	TRBV7-8	TRBJ2-3	TGTGCCAGCAGCTTACCCCGCTGGACAGGGAGAACAGATACGCAGTATTTT	CASSLPRWTGRTDTQYF
TRBD1	-	TRBV4-3	TRBJ1-5	TGCGCCAGCAGCCAACATAATGACAGGGGGAAGCCCCAGCATTTT	CASSQHNDRGKPQHF
TRBD1	-	TRBV2	TRBJ2-2	TGTGCCAGCAGTCGACAGGGAACCGGGGAGCTGTTTTTT	CASSRQGTGELFF
-	-	TRBV4-1	TRBJ1-1	TGCGCCAGCAGCCTGAACGACAAGTTCCCAACTGAAGCTTTCTTT	CASSLNDKFPTEAFF
TRBD1	-	TRBV18	TRBJ1-2	TGTGCCAGCTCACTCTATACCCCAGACAGGGTGGACTATGGCTACACCTTC	CASSLYTPDRVDYGYTF
-	-	TRBV6-5	TRBJ2-5	TGTGCCAGCATTCGGACAGCCCAAGAGACCCAGTACTTC	CASIRTAQETQYF